These T cell receptor beta chains were read from a single sample in a study of T cells in Graves' hyperthyroidism and ophthalmopathy. TCRdb independently ran MiXCR on the multiplex PCR reads; one entry per CDR3 protein. The top ten clones hold around 30% of a sample with over 700,000 distinct CDR3 sequences, roughly a third of them seen once. Sequences were obtained from blood. These TCRs come from a woman aged 40 to 50 with Graves' hyperthyroidism. Both conserved end residues are part of each CDR3. The order of the fields is D gene, clone size, V gene, J gene, CDR3 length, CDR3 DNA, CDR3 protein. D genes are given only for firm matches. Clone size is given for some rows only: seen once, a few or many times, or a class if the clone is expanded.

TRBD1	.	TRBV7-3	TRBJ1-1	10	TGTGCCAGCAGGGGGACAGCAGCTTCCTTT	CASRGTAASF
TRBD2	.	TRBV6-1	TRBJ2-5	12	TGTGCCAGTGCCTTAGCGGGAGAGACCCAGTACTTC	CASALAGETQYF
TRBD1	.	TRBV10-3	TRBJ1-1	14	TGTGCCACCAGAAACAATCAGGGGGCGGGCGAAGCTTTCTTT	CATRNNQGAGEAFF
.	.	TRBV2	TRBJ1-5	14	TGTGCCAGCAGCCCCACCGGCAGGGCGGCGCCCCAGCATTTT	CASSPTGRAAPQHF
TRBD2	many	TRBV19	TRBJ2-5	15	TGTGCCAGTAAAGCCGAGGGACTACGTCTAGAGACCCAGTACTTC	CASKAEGLRLETQYF
TRBD1	many	TRBV10-2	TRBJ1-4	15	TGCGCCAGCAGAACAGGGGGTCACACTAATGAAAAACTGTTTTTT	CASRTGGHTNEKLFF
TRBD1	many	TRBV10-3	TRBJ1-2	16	TGTGCCATCAGTGAGCCGCGACGGGACAGGGCCTATGGCTACACCTTC	CAISEPRRDRAYGYTF
.	few	TRBV12-3/TRBV12-4	TRBJ2-7	16	TGTGCCAGCACTTTTAGCAGAGGGGTCGGAACCTACGAGCAGTACTTC	CASTFSRGVGTYEQYF
.	many	TRBV12-3/TRBV12-4	TRBJ1-6	17	TGTGCCAGCAGTTTGAGCTTTTTGTCCCGTGGGAATTCACCCCTCCACTTT	CASSLSFLSRGNSPLHF
.	.	TRBV7-2	TRBJ2-7	17	TGTGCCAGCAGCCCCAGACAGGAGGCGAACGATCCCTACGAGCAGTACTTC	CASSPRQEANDPYEQYF
.	many	TRBV6-6	TRBJ2-7	15	TGTGCCAGCAGTTACCGTTTGGGAGGATACTACGAGCAGTACTTC	CASSYRLGGYYEQYF
.	.	TRBV10-1	TRBJ2-3	13	TGCGCCAGCGGGGAGGCGGGTGAAGATACGCAGTATTTT	CASGEAGEDTQYF
.	many	TRBV6-6	TRBJ1-1	13	TGTGCCAGCGCCGAGGGGACGAACACTGAAGCTTTCTTT	CASAEGTNTEAFF
.	many	TRBV6-5	TRBJ1-1	15	TGTGCCAGCAGGACCGCACTTTTTGGTGGCACTGAAGCTTTCTTT	CASRTALFGGTEAFF
TRBD1	once	TRBV7-8	TRBJ1-4	14	TGTGCCAGCAGTTTCCTCGGGACAGCGTTGGAACTGTTTTTT	CASSFLGTALELFF
.	few	TRBV7-3	TRBJ2-2	13	TGTGCCAGCGCGGGGTCAAAGACCGGGGAGCTGTTTTTT	CASAGSKTGELFF
.	.	TRBV7-8	TRBJ2-1	15	TGTGCCAGCAGCCCCCCGAGGGACTGGAACAATGAGCAGTTCTTC	CASSPPRDWNNEQFF
.	few	TRBV6-5	TRBJ2-5	12	TGTGCCAGCAGTTTCGTACAAGAGACCCAGTACTTC	CASSFVQETQYF
TRBD1	few	TRBV7-2	TRBJ1-4	15	TGTGCCAGCAGCCAGAGACAGGGAACAGGATCAAAACTGTTTTTT	CASSQRQGTGSKLFF
.	many	TRBV19	TRBJ1-6	16	TGTGCCAGTAGTTACCTAGCCTACGGGAATAATTCACCCCTCCACTTT	CASSYLAYGNNSPLHF
.	.	TRBV5-4	TRBJ2-5	14	TGTGCCAGCAGCTCGAAGGTCACTCAGGAGACCCAGTACTTC	CASSSKVTQETQYF
TRBD1	few	TRBV15	TRBJ1-2	17	TGTGCCACCAGCAGCCTAGGGACAGGGGAGGTTTTTGTTGGCTACACCTTC	CATSSLGTGEVFVGYTF
TRBD2	.	TRBV15	TRBJ2-5	16	TGTGCCACCATTCGGGGGTTTAGCGGGGCCCTCGGCGAGCCGTTCTTC	CATIRGFSGALGEPFF
.	many	TRBV29-1	TRBJ1-1	14	TGCAGCGTTGCAAACAAAAAATTGAACACTGAAGCTTTCTTT	CSVANKKLNTEAFF
TRBD1	once	TRBV4-2	TRBJ1-2	13	TGTGCCAGCAGCCAAGATCGACAGGGTGGCTACACCTTC	CASSQDRQGGYTF
.	many	TRBV5-6	TRBJ2-7	11	TGTGCCAGCAGCTTACATCACGAGCAGTACTTC	CASSLHHEQYF
TRBD1	.	TRBV10-1	TRBJ1-1	13	TGCGCCAGCAGCGGGGACAGGAACACTGAAGCTTCCTTT	CASSGDRNTEASF
.	few	TRBV20-1	TRBJ2-5	16	TGCAGTGCTGGCGCCCCGGAGGGACTCCTTCAAGAGACCCAGTACTTC	CSAGAPEGLLQETQYF
.	few	TRBV24-1	TRBJ2-7	12	TGTGCCACCAGTCCGGGGTCCTACGAGCAGTACTTC	CATSPGSYEQYF
.	.	TRBV7-9	TRBJ2-2	17	TGTGCCAGCAGCTTAGAACCCAGGGGGGCGAACACCGGGGAGCTGTTTTTT	CASSLEPRGANTGELFF
TRBD1	.	TRBV10-3	TRBJ2-3	17	TGTGCCATCGGGGGTCGAGGACAGGGGCCCAGCACAGATACGCAGTATTTT	CAIGGRGQGPSTDTQYF
.	many	TRBV29-1	TRBJ1-1	13	TGCAGCGGATCGGGACAAGAGAACACTGAAGCTTTCTTT	CSGSGQENTEAFF
TRBD2	many	TRBV15	TRBJ2-5	17	TGTGCCACCAGCAGACTTTCCGGGACTAGCGGACAAGAGACCCAGTACTTC	CATSRLSGTSGQETQYF
.	.	TRBV10-2	TRBJ2-7	13	TGCGCCAGCAGTGAGCAGGATTCCTACGAGCAGTACTTC	CASSEQDSYEQYF
.	few	TRBV4-2	TRBJ1-2	12	TGTGCCAGCAGCCAAGAGCTCTATGGCTACACCTTC	CASSQELYGYTF
.	.	TRBV6-6	TRBJ1-3	15	TGTGCCAGCTCAAGCCCGGTCGGGCCTGGAAACACCATATATTTT	CASSSPVGPGNTIYF
.	many	TRBV7-2	TRBJ1-2	13	TGTGCCAGCAGCTTAGACTCAGGGGTGGGCTACACCTTC	CASSLDSGVGYTF
.	.	TRBV7-9	TRBJ2-5	14	TGTGCCAGCAGCTATCCGGGGAGCCAAGAGACCCAGTACTTC	CASSYPGSQETQYF
TRBD1	.	TRBV10-3	TRBJ1-3	16	TGTGCCATCACCTCAGGACAGGGGGCGGGTGGAAACACCATATATTTT	CAITSGQGAGGNTIYF
TRBD1	few	TRBV10-3	TRBJ2-6	15	TGTGCCATCCGGGACAGGAATTCTGGGGCCAACGTCCGGACTTTC	CAIRDRNSGANVRTF
.	.	TRBV29-1	TRBJ2-7	11	TGCAGCAGCCAAGAGGGGTCCCGGCAGTACTTC	CSSQEGSRQYF
.	few	TRBV20-1	TRBJ2-3	14	TGCAGTGCTAGAGATCCTAGCGGCACAGATACGCAGTATTTT	CSARDPSGTDTQYF
.	many	TRBV7-7	TRBJ2-5	14	TGTGCTAGCAGTCCTATCAACGAACGGGAGACCCAGTACTTC	CASSPINERETQYF
TRBD1	many	TRBV12-3/TRBV12-4	TRBJ1-4	14	TGTGCCAGCAGCCGGACAGGGGGGAATGAAAAACTGTTTTTT	CASSRTGGNEKLFF
TRBD1	.	TRBV10-3	TRBJ2-5	14	TGTGCCATCAGTGATTCGACAGGGAGAGAGACCCAGTACTTC	CAISDSTGRETQYF
.	.	TRBV10-1	TRBJ1-6	13	TGCGCCAGCAGTGAGTCCTTCCCGGCACCCCTCCACTTT	CASSESFPAPLHF
.	few	TRBV7-9	TRBJ2-5	16	TGTGCCAGCAGCTTAGGGGTGGGGCGGAAACAAGAGACCCAGTACTTC	CASSLGVGRKQETQYF
.	few	TRBV2	TRBJ1-1	12	TGTGCCAGCAGTTACGAGACCGCTGAAGCTTTCTTT	CASSYETAEAFF
.	.	TRBV10-3	TRBJ1-2	13	TGTGCCATCAGTGAGGCCAGGTCGTATGGCTACACCTTC	CAISEARSYGYTF
.	.	TRBV10-3	TRBJ1-5	9	TGTGCCATCAGTGAGCCCCAGCATTTT	CAISEPQHF